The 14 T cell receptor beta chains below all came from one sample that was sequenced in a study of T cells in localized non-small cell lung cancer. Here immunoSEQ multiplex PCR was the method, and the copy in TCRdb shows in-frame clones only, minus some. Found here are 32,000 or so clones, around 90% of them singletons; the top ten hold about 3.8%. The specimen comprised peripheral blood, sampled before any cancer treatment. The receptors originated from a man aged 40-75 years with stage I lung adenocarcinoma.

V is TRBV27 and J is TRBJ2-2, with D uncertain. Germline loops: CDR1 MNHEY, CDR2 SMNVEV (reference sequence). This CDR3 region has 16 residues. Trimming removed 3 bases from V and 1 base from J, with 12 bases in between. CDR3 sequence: CASSFRAFGNTGELFF. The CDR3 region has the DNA TGTGCCAGCAGTTTTCGGGCCTTCGGGAACACCGGGGAGCTGTTTTTT.

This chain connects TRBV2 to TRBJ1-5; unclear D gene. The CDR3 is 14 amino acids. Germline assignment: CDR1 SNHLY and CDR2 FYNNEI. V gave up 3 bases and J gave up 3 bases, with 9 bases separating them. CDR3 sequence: CASSDPGPNQPQHF. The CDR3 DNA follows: TGTGCCAGCAGTGACCCGGGCCCCAATCAGCCCCAGCATTTT.

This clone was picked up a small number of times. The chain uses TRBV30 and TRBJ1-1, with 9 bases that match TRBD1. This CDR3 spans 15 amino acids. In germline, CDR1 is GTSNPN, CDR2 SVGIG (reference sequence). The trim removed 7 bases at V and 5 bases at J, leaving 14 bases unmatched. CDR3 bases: TGTGCCTCCTCCACAGGGGGCGCGGGTAGAACTGAAGCTTTCTTT. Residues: CASSTGGAGRTEAFF.

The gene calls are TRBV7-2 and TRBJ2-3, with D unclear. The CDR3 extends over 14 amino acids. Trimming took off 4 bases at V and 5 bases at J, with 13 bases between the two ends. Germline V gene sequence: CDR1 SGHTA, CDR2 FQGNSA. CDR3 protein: CASSSMLPGDTQYF. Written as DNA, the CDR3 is TGTGCCAGCAGCTCAATGCTGCCGGGAGATACGCAGTATTTT.

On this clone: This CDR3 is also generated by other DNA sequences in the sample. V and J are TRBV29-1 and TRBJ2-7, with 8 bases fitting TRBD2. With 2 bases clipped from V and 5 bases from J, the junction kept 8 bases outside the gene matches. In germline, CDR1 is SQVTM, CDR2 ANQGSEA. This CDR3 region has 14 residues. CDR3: CSVEKGRGGNEQYF. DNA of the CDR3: TGCAGCGTTGAAAAGGGTCGGGGGGGTAACGAGCAGTACTTC.

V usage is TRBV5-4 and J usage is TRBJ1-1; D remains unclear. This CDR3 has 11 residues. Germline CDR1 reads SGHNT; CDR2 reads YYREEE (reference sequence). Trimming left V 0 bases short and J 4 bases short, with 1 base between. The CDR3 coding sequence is TGTGCCAGCAGCTTGGGCACTGAAGCTTTCTTT. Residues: CASSLGTEAFF. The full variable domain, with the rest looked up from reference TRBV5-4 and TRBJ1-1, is ETGVTQSPTHLIKTRGQQVTLRCSSQSGHNTVSWYQQALGQGPQFIFQYYREEENGRGNFPPRFSGLQFPNYSSELNVNALELDDSALYLCASSLGTEAFFGQGTRLTVV.

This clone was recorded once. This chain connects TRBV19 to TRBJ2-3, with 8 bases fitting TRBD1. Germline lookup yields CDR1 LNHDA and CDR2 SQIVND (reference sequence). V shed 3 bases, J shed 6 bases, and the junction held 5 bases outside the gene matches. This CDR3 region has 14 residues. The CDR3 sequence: CASSIGTGGDTQYF. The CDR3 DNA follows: TGTGCCAGTAGTATTGGTACAGGGGGGGATACGCAGTATTTT.

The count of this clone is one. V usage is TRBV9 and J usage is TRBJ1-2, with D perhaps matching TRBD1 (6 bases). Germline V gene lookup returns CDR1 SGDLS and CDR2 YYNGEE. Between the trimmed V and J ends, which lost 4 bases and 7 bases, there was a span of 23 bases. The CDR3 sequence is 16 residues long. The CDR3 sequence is CASSTLQGWGTGGYTF. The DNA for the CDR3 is TGTGCCAGCAGCACCCTTCAGGGGTGGGGGACGGGTGGCTACACCTTC.

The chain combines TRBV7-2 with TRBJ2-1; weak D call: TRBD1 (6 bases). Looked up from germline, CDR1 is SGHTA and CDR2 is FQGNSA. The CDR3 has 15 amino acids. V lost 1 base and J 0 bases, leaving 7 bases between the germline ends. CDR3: CASSLGQASYNEQFF. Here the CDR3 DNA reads TGTGCCAGCAGCTTAGGACAGGCCTCCTACAATGAGCAGTTCTTC.

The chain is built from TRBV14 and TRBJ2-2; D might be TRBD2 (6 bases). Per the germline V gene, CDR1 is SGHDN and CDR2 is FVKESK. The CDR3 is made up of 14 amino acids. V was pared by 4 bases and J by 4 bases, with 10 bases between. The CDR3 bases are TGTGCCAGCAGCCTTGCGGGGAGCACCGGGGAGCTGTTTTTT. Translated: CASSLAGSTGELFF. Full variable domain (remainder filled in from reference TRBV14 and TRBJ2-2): EAGVTQFPSHSVIEKGQTVTLRCDPISGHDNLYWYRRVMGKEIKFLLHFVKESKQDESGMPNNRFLAERTGGTYSTLKVQPAELEDSGVYFCASSLAGSTGELFFGEGSRLTVL.

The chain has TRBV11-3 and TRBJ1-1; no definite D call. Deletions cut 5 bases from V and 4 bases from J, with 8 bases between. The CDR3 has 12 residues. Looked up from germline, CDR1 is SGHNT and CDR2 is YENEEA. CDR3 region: CASSDIGTEAFF. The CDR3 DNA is TGTGCCAGCAGCGACATCGGCACTGAAGCTTTCTTT.

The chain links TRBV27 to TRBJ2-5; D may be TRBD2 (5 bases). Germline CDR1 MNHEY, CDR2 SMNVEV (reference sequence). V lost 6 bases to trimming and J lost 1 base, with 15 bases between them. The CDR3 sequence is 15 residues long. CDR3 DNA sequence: TGTGCCAGCAGCACCCGGGTCCGGGGCCAAGAGACCCAGTACTTC. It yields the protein CASSTRVRGQETQYF.

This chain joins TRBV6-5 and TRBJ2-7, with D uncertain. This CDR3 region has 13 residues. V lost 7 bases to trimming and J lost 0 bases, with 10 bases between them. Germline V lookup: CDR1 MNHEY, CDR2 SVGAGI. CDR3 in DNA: TGTGCCAGCATGGGCGCGAGCTCCTACGAGCAGTACTTC. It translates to CASMGASSYEQYF.

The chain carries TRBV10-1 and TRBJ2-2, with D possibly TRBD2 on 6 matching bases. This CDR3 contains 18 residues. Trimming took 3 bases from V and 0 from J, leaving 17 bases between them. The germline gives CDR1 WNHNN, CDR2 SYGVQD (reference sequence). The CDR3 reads CASSEPRHGGTNTGELFF. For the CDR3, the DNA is TGCGCCAGCAGTGAACCTAGACATGGAGGGACGAACACCGGGGAGCTGTTTTTT.